These 5 T cell receptor beta chains share one sample of origin, sequenced in a study of T-cell reconstitution after alpha-beta-depleted transplantation in children. Using unique molecular identifiers, the investigators prepared the TCRbeta library. TCRdb ran MiXCR on the PCR reads and lists one entry per CDR3 protein. Among approximately 490,000 distinct CDR3 sequences listed, 12% were seen once. The source was PBMCs from the stem cell graft donor, collected from the stem cell graft. Every receptor here comes from a human donor who donated a stem cell graft to a child with combined immunodeficiency.

This clonotype was detected only once. This chain connects TRBV20-1 to TRBJ2-1; 11 bases map to TRBD2. The CDR3 runs 17 residues. CDR1 DFQATT and CDR2 SNEGSKA come from the germline V gene (reference sequence). CDR3 in amino acids: CRGQASGGTFSYNEQFF. The CDR3 DNA follows: TGCAGGGGCCAGGCTAGCGGGGGGACCTTTTCCTACAATGAGCAGTTCTTC.

This clonotype showed up just a few times. This chain links TRBV7-2 with TRBJ1-2; no clear D gene. The CDR3 extends over 13 amino acids. Trimming stripped 4 bases from V and 2 bases from J, with 8 bases between. Germline V gene lookup returns CDR1 SGHTA and CDR2 FQGNSA. Here the CDR3 reads CASSSLANYGYTF. The CDR3 nucleotides are TGTGCCAGCAGCTCCCTTGCCAACTATGGCTACACCTTC.

Here the CDR3 reads CASSHPRGGVSNSPLHF. In nucleotides, the CDR3 is TGTGCCAGCAGCCACCCCAGGGGAGGGGTGAGCAATTCACCCCTCCACTTT. The chain recombines TRBV4-2 with TRBJ1-6, with D possibly being TRBD1 (6 bases). CDR3 size: 17 residues. Germline V CDR1 and CDR2: LGHNA, YNFKEQ. Trimming left V 3 bases short and J 7 bases short, with 19 bases between.

The rearrangement links TRBV6-5 to TRBJ1-5; 10 bases map to TRBD1. With V trimmed by 4 bases and J by 5 bases, 8 bases remained unmatched. Germline V gene lookup returns CDR1 MNHEY and CDR2 SVGAGI. The CDR3 totals 16 residues. The CDR3 sequence is CASSSSGTGVDQPQHF. The CDR3 coding sequence is TGTGCCAGCAGTTCGTCCGGGACAGGGGTTGATCAGCCCCAGCATTTT.

The chain has TRBV7-9 and TRBJ2-7; weak D call: TRBD1 (6 bases). CDR3 length equals 13 residues. Germline V lookup: CDR1 SEHNR, CDR2 FQNEAQ (reference sequence). Trimming shortened V by 7 bases and J by 3 bases, and 13 bases separated the two germline ends. CDR3 loop: CASNRVGNYEQYF. The CDR3 DNA sequence: TGTGCCAGCAACAGGGTAGGGAACTACGAGCAGTACTTC.